A selection of T cell receptor beta chains follows, all from one sample in a study of T-cell reconstitution after alpha-beta-depleted transplantation in children. TCRdb analysed the PCR reads with MiXCR anew, one entry per CDR3 protein. The sample includes nearly 550,000 distinct CDR3 sequences, approximately 16% of them seen just once. The source was PBMCs from the stem cell graft donor, collected from the stem cell graft. These receptor sequences come from a human donor who donated a stem cell graft to a child with acute lymphoblastic leukemia. Each CDR3 is given with its conserved first and last residue. Fields, in order: CDR3 DNA, CDR3 protein, V gene, clone size, D gene, J gene. A D gene is named only where the DNA matches it firmly. A row's size may be missing; if present it is once, few, many or a size class.

cdr3_nt: TGTGCCAGCAGCTCTCGGACACAGGGCCCCTTGGGCACCGGGGAGCTGTTTTTT; cdr3_aa: CASSSRTQGPLGTGELFF; v_call: TRBV11-2; clone_size: .; d_call: .; j_call: TRBJ2-2
cdr3_nt: TGTGCCAGCAGTTTAGTGGCGGGACAATGGGCGCCCCAGCATTTT; cdr3_aa: CASSLVAGQWAPQHF; v_call: TRBV27; clone_size: .; d_call: .; j_call: TRBJ1-5
cdr3_nt: TGCAGTGCTAGACTGACAGGGTGGGGAACAGATACGCAGTATTTT; cdr3_aa: CSARLTGWGTDTQYF; v_call: TRBV20-1; clone_size: .; d_call: TRBD1; j_call: TRBJ2-3
cdr3_nt: TGCGCCAGCAGCTCGATGACAGGGGCGAACACTGAAGCTTTCTTT; cdr3_aa: CASSSMTGANTEAFF; v_call: TRBV5-1; clone_size: few; d_call: TRBD1; j_call: TRBJ1-1
cdr3_nt: TGTGCCAGCATCGCCCCGGGACCCAACAATGAGCAGTTCTTC; cdr3_aa: CASIAPGPNNEQFF; v_call: TRBV28; clone_size: .; d_call: .; j_call: TRBJ2-1
cdr3_nt: TGCGCCAGCAGCTACGGCTACCCTAGCACAGATACGCAGTATTTT; cdr3_aa: CASSYGYPSTDTQYF; v_call: TRBV5-1; clone_size: .; d_call: .; j_call: TRBJ2-3
cdr3_nt: TGCGCCAGCAGGGGGTCCGGCGATAGCACAGATACGCAGTATTTT; cdr3_aa: CASRGSGDSTDTQYF; v_call: TRBV5-1; clone_size: many; d_call: .; j_call: TRBJ2-3
cdr3_nt: TGTGCCAGCAGCTTAGGTCCAGCGGGAGGGAACTACAATGAGCAGTTCTTC; cdr3_aa: CASSLGPAGGNYNEQFF; v_call: TRBV7-6; clone_size: few; d_call: TRBD2; j_call: TRBJ2-1
cdr3_nt: TGTGCCAGCAGTCAACCGGGGAGAGCTTTCTTT; cdr3_aa: CASSQPGRAFF; v_call: TRBV12-3/TRBV12-4; clone_size: few; d_call: .; j_call: TRBJ1-1
cdr3_nt: TGTGCCAGCAGTTCTGGCAGGCCCAATGAGCAGTTCTTC; cdr3_aa: CASSSGRPNEQFF; v_call: TRBV12-3/TRBV12-4; clone_size: .; d_call: .; j_call: TRBJ2-1
cdr3_nt: TGTGCCAGCAGTCACAGGGCTAGCGGGAAGAATGAGCAGTTCTTC; cdr3_aa: CASSHRASGKNEQFF; v_call: TRBV6-5; clone_size: few; d_call: TRBD2; j_call: TRBJ2-1
cdr3_nt: TGCGCCAGCAGCTTGGATGCGGCAACTGAGCAGTTCTTC; cdr3_aa: CASSLDAATEQFF; v_call: TRBV5-1; clone_size: .; d_call: .; j_call: TRBJ2-1
cdr3_nt: TGTGCCAGCAGCACAGGGGCTGGGGCCAACGTCCTGACTTTC; cdr3_aa: CASSTGAGANVLTF; v_call: TRBV5-5; clone_size: many; d_call: TRBD1; j_call: TRBJ2-6
cdr3_nt: TGCAGCGTTGAAAGGAGGGACACCGGGGAGCTGTTTTTT; cdr3_aa: CSVERRDTGELFF; v_call: TRBV29-1; clone_size: .; d_call: .; j_call: TRBJ2-2
cdr3_nt: TGCGCCAGCAGCCAGGGGCCCGGGACTAGCGGTTACGAGCAGTACTTC; cdr3_aa: CASSQGPGTSGYEQYF; v_call: TRBV4-1; clone_size: .; d_call: TRBD2; j_call: TRBJ2-7
cdr3_nt: TGTGCCAGCAGTTACTCGGGGAGGGGCACTGAAGCTTTCTTT; cdr3_aa: CASSYSGRGTEAFF; v_call: TRBV6-5; clone_size: few; d_call: .; j_call: TRBJ1-1
cdr3_nt: TGTGCCAGCAGCTTAGGGGGGGAAGCTTTCTTT; cdr3_aa: CASSLGGEAFF; v_call: TRBV7-9; clone_size: many; d_call: .; j_call: TRBJ1-1
cdr3_nt: TGTGCCAGCAGCTTAGGCGACAGGGGGTCCCAAGAGACCCAGTACTTC; cdr3_aa: CASSLGDRGSQETQYF; v_call: TRBV7-2; clone_size: few; d_call: TRBD1; j_call: TRBJ2-5
cdr3_nt: TGTGCCAGCAGTCTCAGAGCGTCACCTAATTCACCCCTCCACTTT; cdr3_aa: CASSLRASPNSPLHF; v_call: TRBV12-3/TRBV12-4; clone_size: few; d_call: .; j_call: TRBJ1-6
cdr3_nt: TGTGCCAGCAGCCATAGCACGGGGAACACCGGGGAGCTGTTTTTT; cdr3_aa: CASSHSTGNTGELFF; v_call: TRBV4-2; clone_size: .; d_call: .; j_call: TRBJ2-2
cdr3_nt: TGTGCCAGCAGCCCCTCGGACAGGGGTCCCAAAAATGAGCAGTTCTTC; cdr3_aa: CASSPSDRGPKNEQFF; v_call: TRBV11-1; clone_size: .; d_call: TRBD1; j_call: TRBJ2-1
cdr3_nt: TGTGCCAGCAGCGTAGGTGGGACTAGCGGGAATGAGCAGTTCTTC; cdr3_aa: CASSVGGTSGNEQFF; v_call: TRBV9; clone_size: .; d_call: TRBD2; j_call: TRBJ2-1
cdr3_nt: TGTGCCAGTAGCGGACCCCGACAAAACCCCTACGAGCAGTACTTC; cdr3_aa: CASSGPRQNPYEQYF; v_call: TRBV19; clone_size: .; d_call: .; j_call: TRBJ2-7
cdr3_nt: TGTGCCAGCAGTTTTCCGTCGGGCGGGAAAAGAGATACGCAGTATTTT; cdr3_aa: CASSFPSGGKRDTQYF; v_call: TRBV6-5; clone_size: .; d_call: .; j_call: TRBJ2-3
cdr3_nt: TGTGCCAGCACCTTAGTCGCAGGGGCGCAAGCTTTCTTT; cdr3_aa: CASTLVAGAQAFF; v_call: TRBV12-3/TRBV12-4; clone_size: few; d_call: .; j_call: TRBJ1-1
cdr3_nt: TGTGCCAGCCGATTAGTTCGTAGGGCCTACAATGAGCAGTTCTTC; cdr3_aa: CASRLVRRAYNEQFF; v_call: TRBV27; clone_size: .; d_call: .; j_call: TRBJ2-1
cdr3_nt: TGTGCCACCAGTGATGCCGCCTCCTACAATGAGCAGTTCTTC; cdr3_aa: CATSDAASYNEQFF; v_call: TRBV24-1; clone_size: .; d_call: .; j_call: TRBJ2-1
cdr3_nt: TGTGCTAGTGGTGGGGGGGTCTCAACAGATACGCAGTATTTT; cdr3_aa: CASGGGVSTDTQYF; v_call: TRBV12-5; clone_size: .; d_call: TRBD2; j_call: TRBJ2-3
cdr3_nt: TGTGCCAGCAGTTTAACTAGCGGGAAGCGCAATGAGCAGTTCTTC; cdr3_aa: CASSLTSGKRNEQFF; v_call: TRBV12-3/TRBV12-4; clone_size: few; d_call: TRBD2; j_call: TRBJ2-1
cdr3_nt: TGCGCCAGCAGCACCCCCTCGGGTGAGCAGTTCTTC; cdr3_aa: CASSTPSGEQFF; v_call: TRBV5-1; clone_size: .; d_call: .; j_call: TRBJ2-1
cdr3_nt: TGCAGTGCTAGTTACCGGGTCCAAGAGACCCAGTACTTC; cdr3_aa: CSASYRVQETQYF; v_call: TRBV20-1; clone_size: .; d_call: .; j_call: TRBJ2-5
cdr3_nt: TGTGCCAGCAGTTACGGTCTCGAGCGGCCTACCTACGAGCAGTACTTC; cdr3_aa: CASSYGLERPTYEQYF; v_call: TRBV6-5; clone_size: .; d_call: .; j_call: TRBJ2-7
cdr3_nt: TGCAGTGCTAGAGATCCCCAGGGACTAGCGGGAGCGACCTACAATGAGCAGTTCTTC; cdr3_aa: CSARDPQGLAGATYNEQFF; v_call: TRBV20-1; clone_size: few; d_call: TRBD2; j_call: TRBJ2-1
cdr3_nt: TGTGCCAGCAGTTCTAATCCCGGGGTATACGAGCAGTACTTC; cdr3_aa: CASSSNPGVYEQYF; v_call: TRBV27; clone_size: .; d_call: .; j_call: TRBJ2-7